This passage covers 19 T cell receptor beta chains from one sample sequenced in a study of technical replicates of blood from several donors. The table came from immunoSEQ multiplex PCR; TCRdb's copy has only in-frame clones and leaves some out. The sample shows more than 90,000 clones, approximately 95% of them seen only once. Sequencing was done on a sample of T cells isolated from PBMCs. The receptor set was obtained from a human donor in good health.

The DNA for the CDR3 is TGTGCCAGCAGCGGAGGGACGGTAGGCACAGATACGCAGTATTTT. This encodes CASSGGTVGTDTQYF. The chain has TRBV5-4 and TRBJ2-3; possibly TRBD2 for D (6 bases). The CDR3 loop spans 15 amino acids. Germline values: CDR1 SGHNT, CDR2 YYREEE (reference sequence). V was cut by 4 bases and J by 1 base, with 13 bases left in between.

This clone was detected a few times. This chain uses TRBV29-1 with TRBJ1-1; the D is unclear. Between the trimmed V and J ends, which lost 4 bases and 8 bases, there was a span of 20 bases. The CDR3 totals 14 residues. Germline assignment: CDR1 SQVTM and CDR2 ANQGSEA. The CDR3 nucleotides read TGCAGCGTTGGGCGGATTAGCGAATGGAAGGAAGCTTTCTTT. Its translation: CSVGRISEWKEAFF.

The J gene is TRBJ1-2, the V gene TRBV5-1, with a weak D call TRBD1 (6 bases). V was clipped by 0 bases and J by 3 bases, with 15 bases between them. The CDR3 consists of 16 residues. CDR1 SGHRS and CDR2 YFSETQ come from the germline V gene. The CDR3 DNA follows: TGCGCCAGCAGCTTGGGGGGACGACAGGAAGACTATGGCTACACCTTC. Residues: CASSLGGRQEDYGYTF. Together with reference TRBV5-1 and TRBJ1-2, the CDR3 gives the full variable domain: KAGVTQTPRYLIKTRGQQVTLSCSPISGHRSVSWYQQTPGQGLQFLFEYFSETQRNKGNFPGRFSGRQFSNSRSEMNVSTLELGDSALYLCASSLGGRQEDYGYTFGSGTRLTVV.

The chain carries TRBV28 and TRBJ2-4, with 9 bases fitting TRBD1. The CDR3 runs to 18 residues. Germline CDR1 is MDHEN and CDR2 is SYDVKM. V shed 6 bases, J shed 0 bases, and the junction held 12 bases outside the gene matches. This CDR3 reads CASSARGTGKGAKNIQYF. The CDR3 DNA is TGTGCCAGCAGCGCTCGGGGGACAGGGAAGGGAGCCAAAAACATTCAGTACTTC.

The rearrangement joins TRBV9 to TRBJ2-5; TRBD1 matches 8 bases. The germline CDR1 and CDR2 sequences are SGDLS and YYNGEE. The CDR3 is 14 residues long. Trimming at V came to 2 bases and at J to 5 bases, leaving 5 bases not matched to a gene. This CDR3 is CASSVTGGEETQYF. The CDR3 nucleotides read TGTGCCAGCAGCGTCACAGGGGGTGAGGAGACCCAGTACTTC.

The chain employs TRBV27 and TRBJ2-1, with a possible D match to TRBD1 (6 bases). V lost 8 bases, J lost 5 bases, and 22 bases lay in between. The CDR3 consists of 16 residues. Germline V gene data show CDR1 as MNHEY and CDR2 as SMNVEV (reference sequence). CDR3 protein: CASRLRDTPRDNEQFF. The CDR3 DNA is TGTGCCAGCCGGTTAAGGGACACCCCTCGGGACAATGAGCAGTTCTTC.

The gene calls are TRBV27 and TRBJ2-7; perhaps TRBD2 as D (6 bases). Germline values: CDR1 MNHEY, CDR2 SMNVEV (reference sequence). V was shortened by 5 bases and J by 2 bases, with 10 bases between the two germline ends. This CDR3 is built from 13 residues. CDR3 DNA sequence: TGTGCCAGCAGTCCCGGCGGGGCCTACGAGCAGTACTTC. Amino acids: CASSPGGAYEQYF.

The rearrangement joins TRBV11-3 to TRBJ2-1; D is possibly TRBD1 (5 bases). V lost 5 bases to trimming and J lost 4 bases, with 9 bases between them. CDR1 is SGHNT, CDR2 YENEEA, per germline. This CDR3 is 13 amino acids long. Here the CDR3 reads CASSQTDYNEQFF. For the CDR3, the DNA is TGTGCCAGCAGCCAGACAGATTACAATGAGCAGTTCTTC.

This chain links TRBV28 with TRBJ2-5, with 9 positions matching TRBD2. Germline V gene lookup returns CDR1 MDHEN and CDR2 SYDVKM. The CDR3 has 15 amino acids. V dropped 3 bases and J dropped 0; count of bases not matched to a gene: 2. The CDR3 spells CASSFRTSDQETQYF. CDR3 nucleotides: TGTGCCAGCAGTTTCCGGACTAGCGACCAAGAGACCCAGTACTTC.

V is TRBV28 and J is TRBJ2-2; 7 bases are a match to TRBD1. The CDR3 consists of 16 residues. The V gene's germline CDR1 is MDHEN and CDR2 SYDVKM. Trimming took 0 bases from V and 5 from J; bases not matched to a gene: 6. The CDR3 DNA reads TGTGCCAGCAGTTTATGGACAGGGATGGGGACCGGGGAGCTGTTTTTT. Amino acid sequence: CASSLWTGMGTGELFF.

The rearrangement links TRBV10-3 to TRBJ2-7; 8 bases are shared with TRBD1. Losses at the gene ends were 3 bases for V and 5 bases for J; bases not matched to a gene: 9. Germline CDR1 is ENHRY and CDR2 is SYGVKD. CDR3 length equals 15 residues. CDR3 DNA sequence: TGTGCCATCAGTGATTCGCCGGACAGGGACAACGAGCAGTACTTC. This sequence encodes CAISDSPDRDNEQYF.

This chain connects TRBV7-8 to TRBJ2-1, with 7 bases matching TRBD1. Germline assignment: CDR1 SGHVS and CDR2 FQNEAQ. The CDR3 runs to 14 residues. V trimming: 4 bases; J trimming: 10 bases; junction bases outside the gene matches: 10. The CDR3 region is CASSSHTGAGEQFF. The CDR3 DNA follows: TGTGCCAGCAGCTCGCATACAGGGGCCGGAGAGCAGTTCTTC. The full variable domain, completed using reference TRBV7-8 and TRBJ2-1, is GAGVSQSPRYKVAKRGQDVALRCDPISGHVSLFWYQQALGQGPEFLTYFQNEAQLDKSGLPSDRFFAERPEGSVSTLKIQRTQQEDSAVYLCASSSHTGAGEQFFGPGTRLTVL.

The CDR3 reads CASSLTGGGGTDTQYF. CDR3 DNA sequence: TGCGCCAGCAGCTTGACTGGGGGGGGAGGCACAGATACGCAGTATTTT. V and J are TRBV5-1 and TRBJ2-3, with 7 bases that match TRBD2. Germline CDR1 SGHRS, CDR2 YFSETQ. The CDR3 runs to 16 residues. With 1 base clipped from V and 1 base from J, the junction kept 6 bases outside the gene matches.

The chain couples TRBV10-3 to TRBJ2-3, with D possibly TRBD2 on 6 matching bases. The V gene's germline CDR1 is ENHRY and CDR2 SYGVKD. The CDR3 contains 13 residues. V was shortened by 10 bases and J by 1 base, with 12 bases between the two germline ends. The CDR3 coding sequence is TGTGCCACAGTAGCGGCAGGCACAGATACGCAGTATTTT. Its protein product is CATVAAGTDTQYF.

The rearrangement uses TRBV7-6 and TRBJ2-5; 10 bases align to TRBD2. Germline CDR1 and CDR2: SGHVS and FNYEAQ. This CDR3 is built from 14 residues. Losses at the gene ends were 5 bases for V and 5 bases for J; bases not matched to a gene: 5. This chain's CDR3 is CASSVILAGETQYF. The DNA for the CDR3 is TGTGCCAGCAGCGTCATACTAGCGGGGGAGACCCAGTACTTC. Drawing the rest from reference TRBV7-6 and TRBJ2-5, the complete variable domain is GAGVSQSPRYKVTKRGQDVALRCDPISGHVSLYWYRQALGQGPEFLTYFNYEAQQDKSGLPNDRFSAERPEGSISTLTIQRTEQRDSAMYRCASSVILAGETQYFGPGTRLLVL.

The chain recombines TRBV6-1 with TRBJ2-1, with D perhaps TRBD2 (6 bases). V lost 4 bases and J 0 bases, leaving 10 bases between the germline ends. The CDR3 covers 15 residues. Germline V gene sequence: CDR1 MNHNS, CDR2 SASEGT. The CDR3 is CASSATSFSYNEQFF. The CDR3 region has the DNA TGTGCCAGCAGTGCAACTAGCTTCTCCTACAATGAGCAGTTCTTC.

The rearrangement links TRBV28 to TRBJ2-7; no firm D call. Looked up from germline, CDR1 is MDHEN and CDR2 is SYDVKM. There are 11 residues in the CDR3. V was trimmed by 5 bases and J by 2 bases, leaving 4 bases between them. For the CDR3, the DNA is TGTGCCAGCAGTGTCGCCTACGAGCAGTACTTC. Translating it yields CASSVAYEQYF.

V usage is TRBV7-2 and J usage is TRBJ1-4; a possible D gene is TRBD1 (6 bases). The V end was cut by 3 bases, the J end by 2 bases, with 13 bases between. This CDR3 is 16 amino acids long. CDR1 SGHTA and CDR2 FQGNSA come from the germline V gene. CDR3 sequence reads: CASSFGQILTNEKLFF. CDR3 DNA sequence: TGTGCCAGCAGCTTTGGACAGATTTTGACTAATGAAAAACTGTTTTTT.

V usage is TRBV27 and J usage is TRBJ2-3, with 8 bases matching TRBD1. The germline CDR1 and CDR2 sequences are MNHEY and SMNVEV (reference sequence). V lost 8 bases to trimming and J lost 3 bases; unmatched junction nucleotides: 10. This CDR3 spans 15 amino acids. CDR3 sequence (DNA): TGTGCCAGCGGGGACTCCGGGACAGGAACAGATACGCAGTATTTT. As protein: CASGDSGTGTDTQYF.